The clone carrying this T cell receptor (beta chain) has a count of ten or more. Its antigen is as yet unknown. This sample is part of a study of T cells in Graves' hyperthyroidism and ophthalmopathy. General observations from the study: Ophthalmopathy and stable hyperthyroidism were told apart by a 13 V-J model. Within blood appeared most thyroid clonotypes that had expanded above 0.001.

RNA transcripts provided the source from which TCR beta CDR3 regions were amplified. First-round RT-PCR of the TCR CDR3 relied on the HTBI primer set. TCRdb itself ran the multiplex PCR reads through MiXCR, one entry per CDR3 protein. The table shows a few hundred thousand distinct CDR3 sequences, with around 15% occurring only once. Among the patients, aged 18 to 65, hyperthyroidism was newly diagnosed and had lasted under 2 months. Uncontrolled infection, other autoimmune disease, pregnancy or lactation barred patients from enrollment. Germline CDR1 and CDR2: SGHNT and YYREEE (reference sequence). This CDR3 has 15 residues. Between the trimmed V and J ends, which lost 4 bases and 4 bases, there was a span of 18 bases.

The clonotype originates from a woman under 30 with Graves' hyperthyroidism. Sequenced input: blood. The V call is TRBV5-4, the J call TRBJ2-7; D tentatively reads TRBD1 or TRBD2 (5 bases each). CDR3 DNA sequence: TGTGCCAGCAGCATCCGGGACGGCCTATGGTACGAGCAGTACTTC. This codes for CASSIRDGLWYEQYF.